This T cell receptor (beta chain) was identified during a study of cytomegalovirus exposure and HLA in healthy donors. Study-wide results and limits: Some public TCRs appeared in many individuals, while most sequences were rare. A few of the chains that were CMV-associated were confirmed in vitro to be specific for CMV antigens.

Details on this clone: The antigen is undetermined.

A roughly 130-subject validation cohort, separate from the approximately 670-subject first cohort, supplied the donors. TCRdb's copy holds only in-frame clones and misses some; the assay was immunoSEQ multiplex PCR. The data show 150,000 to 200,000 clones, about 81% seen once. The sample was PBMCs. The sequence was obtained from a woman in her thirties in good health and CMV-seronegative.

The CDR3 loop is CASSLDRVNQPQHF. The CDR3 coding sequence is TGCGCCAGCAGCTTGGATCGTGTTAATCAGCCCCAGCATTTT. V usage is TRBV5-1 and J usage is TRBJ1-5; D gene uncertain. The CDR3 sequence is 14 residues long. Trimming took off 0 bases at V and 4 bases at J, with 8 bases between the two ends. In germline, CDR1 is SGHRS, CDR2 YFSETQ. The entire variable domain, with the rest obtained from reference TRBV5-1 and TRBJ1-5, is as follows: KAGVTQTPRYLIKTRGQQVTLSCSPISGHRSVSWYQQTPGQGLQFLFEYFSETQRNKGNFPGRFSGRQFSNSRSEMNVSTLELGDSALYLCASSLDRVNQPQHFGDGTRLSIL.